This T cell receptor beta chain was sequenced during a study of metastatic and nonmetastatic thyroid tumors. For the study at large: Comparison of repertoires was carried out across blood and tumor or nodule tissue from malignant and benign thyroid patients.

This clone was found a few times. Antigen unknown. Broader study findings: Reportedly, malignant thyroid tumors had significantly higher TCR beta diversity than benign nodules, in blood and tumor.

Every patient underwent thyroid surgery untreated. Original processing notes: It was from CDR3 differences across clinicopathological groups that a distant-metastasis classifier for papillary thyroid cancer was built. TCRdb re-called the PCR reads with MiXCR. For this entry, the V and J calls and clone size follow TCRdb and not the study's own pipeline. The table includes roughly 8,000 clones, about 30% detected once. This sequence was found in a female donor with papillary thyroid cancer or a benign thyroid nodule (not recorded which). Some clones in this sample may be carry-over from other donors' samples. The sequenced material came from tumor tissue.

As DNA, the CDR3 is TGTGCCAGTAGCCCTGGGAAGGTTTGCACCTTC. This translates into CASSPGKVCTF. The V gene is TRBV19, the J gene TRBJ1-2; D gene unclear. This CDR3 comprises 11 residues. The germline gives CDR1 LNHDA, CDR2 SQIVND (reference sequence). V was shortened by 6 bases and J by 13 bases, with 15 bases between the two germline ends.